This paragraph reports one T cell receptor (beta chain). No antigen is known for it. These data originate in a study of radiotherapy plus CTLA-4 blockade in lung cancer. Study-wide points: Reported findings show early blood T cell clone dynamics, with interferon-beta, best predicted response.

The V gene lost 2 bases and the J gene lost 4 bases, with 12 bases spanning the gap. The V gene's germline CDR1 is SGHRS and CDR2 YFSETQ. This CDR3 is 14 amino acids long. Method: immunoSEQ multiplex PCR; TCRdb's copy keeps in-frame clones and lacks some. The sample has more than 55,000 clones; over 75% are singletons. Focal radiation with ipilimumab CTLA-4 blockade was given to patients with chemo-refractory metastatic non-small-cell lung cancer. The material sequenced was peripheral blood, taken from a patient treated with radiotherapy plus ipilimumab. The chain links TRBV5-1 to TRBJ1-1, with unresolved D. This clonotype was obtained from a human donor with non-small cell lung cancer who had a complete response to radiotherapy plus ipilimumab. This CDR3 is CASSFGGPSTEAFF. The DNA for the CDR3 is TGCGCCAGCAGCTTTGGAGGCCCCAGCACTGAAGCTTTCTTT.